This passage covers 26 T cell receptor beta chains from one sample sequenced in a study of T cells in women clearing cervical HPV infection. Assay: immunoSEQ multiplex PCR; the TCRdb copy retains only in-frame clones and omits some. The sample includes tens of thousands of clones. Sequenced material: blood buffy coat. Every receptor here comes from a woman between 18 and 70 years old with a cervical HPV16 infection that either progressed to CIN3+ or cleared (not recorded which).

Worth noting for this clone: The read gets to within 3 residues of the CDR3 end, and the germline J gene fills in the rest. The chain uses TRBV20-1 and TRBJ1-6; TRBD1 agrees at 8 bases. CDR3 size: 13 residues. The J segment lost 8 bases and the V segment lost 3 bases, leaving 3 bases of the junction unmatched. Germline-derived CDR1 and CDR2 are DFQATT and SNEGSKA (reference sequence). CDR3 DNA, as far as it was read: TGCAGTGCTAGGGTGGACAGGGATTCACCC. Translation gives CSARVDRDSP. The full CDR3 reads CSARVDRDSPLHF.

Note on this clone: The CDR3 end lies 3 residues beyond the end of the read and is filled in from the germline J gene. This chain joins TRBV6-1 and TRBJ1-4, with a weak D call TRBD1 (5 bases). Germline V lookup: CDR1 MNHNS, CDR2 SASEGT. The length of the CDR3 is 15 residues. CDR3 in amino acids: CASSEGRSGANVLFF. The CDR3 bases that were read are TGTGCCAGCAGTGAAGGGCGCTCTGGGGCCAACGTA.

Notes on this clone: The sequenced fragment ends 3 residues before the CDR3 boundary, so the rest is inferred from the germline J gene. The chain has TRBV20-1 and TRBJ2-3, with 7 bases lining up with TRBD2. The length of the CDR3 is 14 residues. Germline V CDR1 and CDR2: DFQATT, SNEGSKA (reference sequence). V dropped 3 bases and J dropped 4; count of bases not matched to a gene: 7. The CDR3 spells CSARGASGSDTQYF. The part of the CDR3 DNA that was read is TGCAGTGCTAGGGGTGCTAGCGGCTCAGATACG.

On this clone: The read falls 3 residues short of the CDR3 end, and the missing part is taken from the germline J gene. The chain links TRBV7-9 to TRBJ2-5; 7 positions agree with TRBD2. Germline V gene lookup returns CDR1 SEHNR and CDR2 FQNEAQ (reference sequence). With 10 bases clipped from V and 2 bases from J, the junction kept 10 bases outside the gene matches. The CDR3 has 14 residues. The sequenced part of the CDR3 DNA is TGTGCCACCCGAAAGGGCGGGAGTCAAGAGACC. Its translation is CATRKGGSQET. The complete CDR3 sequence is CATRKGGSQETQYF.

Concerning this clone: The read is 3 residues too short to cover the CDR3 end, so that end is filled in from the germline J gene. The gene calls are TRBV7-3 and TRBJ2-7; 8 bases map to TRBD1. CDR3 size: 13 residues. J lost 5 bases, V lost 5 bases, and 5 bases had no gene match. CDR1 is SGHTA and CDR2 is FQGTGA in the germline V gene. The CDR3 bases that were read are TGTGCCAGCAGCCGAGACAGGGGCAACGAG. This encodes CASSRDRGNE. The full CDR3 sequence reads CASSRDRGNEQYF.

The covered CDR3 bases are TGTGCCAGCTCACCACCGCGGGGGGCGGGGGCCGATACG. Residues: CASSPPRGAGADT. The entire CDR3 protein reads CASSPPRGAGADTQYF. The J gene is TRBJ2-3, the V gene TRBV18, with 8 positions matching TRBD2. The DNA ends 3 residues before the CDR3 does, and the rest of the CDR3 is filled in from the germline J gene. Losses at the gene ends were 0 bases for V and 6 bases for J; bases not matched to a gene: 8. Looked up from germline, CDR1 is KGHSH and CDR2 is LQKENI. The CDR3 consists of 16 residues.

Regarding this clone: The CDR3 extends 3 residues past the end of the read, so its final part is completed from the germline J gene. The chain is built from TRBV7-2 and TRBJ2-4; 12 bases fit TRBD2. V gave up 2 bases and J gave up 8 bases; unmatched junction bases: 4. CDR3 size: 15 residues. CDR1 is SGHTA, CDR2 FQGNSA, per germline. The covered CDR3 bases are TGTGCCAGCAGCTTAACTAGCGGGGGGTGTGACATT. Translated: CASSLTSGGCDI. In full, the CDR3 is CASSLTSGGCDIQYF.

As to this clone: The read terminates 3 residues before the CDR3 end, so the remaining end is supplied by the germline J gene. The V call is TRBV20-1, the J call TRBJ2-7, with no clear D. The CDR3 runs to 16 residues. V lost 0 bases to trimming and J lost 2 bases, with 17 bases between them. Per germline, CDR1 DFQATT and CDR2 SNEGSKA (reference sequence). The part of the CDR3 DNA that was read is TGCAGTGCTAGAGATGCTGGGTCCGGCAGGCCCTACGAG. It codes for CSARDAGSGRPYE. The whole CDR3 protein is CSARDAGSGRPYEQYF.

A note on this clone: The read ends 3 residues early relative to the CDR3; the germline J gene fills the gap. V gene TRBV5-1 combines with J gene TRBJ2-3; D is possibly TRBD1 or TRBD2 (5 bases each). V was trimmed by 2 bases and J by 2 bases, leaving 9 bases between them. The CDR3 runs to 14 residues. The germline V gene encodes CDR1 SGHRS and CDR2 YFSETQ. This CDR3 reads CASSFEGFTDTQYF. CDR3 DNA, as far as it was read: TGCGCCAGCAGCTTCGAGGGGTTCACAGATACG.

Turning to this clone: Compared with germline, one end of the junction differs, possibly owing to a read error. Coverage ceases 3 residues before the CDR3 finishes, and the germline J gene fills in the end. The sample has other DNA sequences that encode this CDR3 too. This chain connects TRBV2 to TRBJ1-3; a possible D gene is TRBD1 (6 bases). The CDR3 loop spans 16 amino acids. The V gene's germline CDR1 is SNHLY and CDR2 FYNNEI. CDR3 DNA (partial): TGTGCCAGCAGCCAGGCAGGGGTAAACTCTGGAAACACA. Protein sequence: CASSQAGVNSGNT. The CDR3 in full is CASSQAGVNSGNTIYF.

As regards this clone: The read ends 3 residues early relative to the CDR3; the germline J gene fills the gap. V gene TRBV7-2 combines with J gene TRBJ1-2; D unclear. The germline CDR1 and CDR2 sequences are SGHTA and FQGNSA. V lost 3 bases, J lost 4 bases, and 15 bases lay in between. The CDR3 consists of 15 residues. CDR3 amino acids: CASSFGEVRSYGYTF. CDR3 bases read: TGTGCCAGCAGCTTCGGGGAAGTAAGATCCTATGGC.

Details on this clone: The CDR3 extends 3 residues past the end of the read, so its final part is completed from the germline J gene. V and J are TRBV18 and TRBJ2-7; no definite D call. Per the germline V gene, CDR1 is KGHSH and CDR2 is LQKENI. V shed 3 bases and J shed 3 bases, with 12 bases lying between them. The CDR3 covers 14 residues. The part of the CDR3 DNA that was read is TGTGCCAGCTCACCCCCTAATCACCTCTACGAG. Its protein is CASSPPNHLYE. The CDR3 in its entirety is CASSPPNHLYEQYF.

The part of the CDR3 DNA that was read is TGCGCCAGCAGCTTAAGCACGAGCAATGAAAAA. Amino acids: CASSLSTSNEK. The full CDR3 protein is CASSLSTSNEKLFF. The chain has TRBV5-1 and TRBJ1-4, with unresolved D. The DNA ends 3 residues before the CDR3 does, and the rest of the CDR3 is filled in from the germline J gene. Germline V CDR1 and CDR2: SGHRS, YFSETQ. The CDR3 contains 14 residues. Deletions cut 2 bases from V and 5 bases from J, with 10 bases between.

Of note for this clone: The read terminates 3 residues ahead of where the CDR3 ends, so the germline J gene completes it. The chain is built from TRBV19 and TRBJ1-1; D possibly corresponds to TRBD1 (5 bases). Germline lookup yields CDR1 LNHDA and CDR2 SQIVND (reference sequence). There are 14 residues in the CDR3. This chain's CDR3 is CASSIGGPGSEAFF. CDR3 bases read: TGTGCCAGTAGTATCGGAGGTCCAGGGAGCGAA.

Comments on this clone: With the read ending 3 residues before the CDR3 end, the germline J gene is used to fill in that end. The V and J genes are TRBV20-1 and TRBJ2-5, with 7 nucleotides matching TRBD2. After removal of 3 bases from V and 7 bases from J, the junction contained 5 bases not matched to a gene. Germline V gene sequence: CDR1 DFQATT, CDR2 SNEGSKA (reference sequence). The CDR3 contains 12 residues. The CDR3 sequence: CSARRGIGTQYF. CDR3 bases read: TGCAGTGCTAGGCGGGGGATCGGGACC.

Points on this clone: The junction shows a germline mismatch at one end, possibly a read error. Read coverage stops 3 residues before the CDR3 terminus; the germline J gene supplies the remainder. Distinct nucleotide sequences in the sample also encode this CDR3. The chain combines TRBV18 with TRBJ1-3, with D uncertain. The length of the CDR3 is 18 residues. Germline assignment: CDR1 KGHSH and CDR2 LQKENI. The CDR3 bases that were read are TGTGCCAGCTCACCACTGGCGGGTGCGGGTCTTACCGGAAACACT. Amino acids: CASSPLAGAGLTGNT. The full CDR3 protein reads CASSPLAGAGLTGNTIYF.

CDR3 amino acids: CASSLQGSNQPQHF. The CDR3 DNA, read in part, is TGTGCCAGCAGCTTACAGGGAAGCAATCAGCCC. The gene calls are TRBV7-9 and TRBJ1-5, with D possibly matching TRBD1 (5 bases). Sequencing ends 3 residues short of the CDR3 end; the germline J gene provides the rest. CDR1 and CDR2 (germline): SEHNR, FQNEAQ (reference sequence). The CDR3 spans 14 residues. V lost 2 bases and J lost 1, with 6 bases in between.

In the case of this clone: Read coverage stops 3 residues before the CDR3 terminus; the germline J gene supplies the remainder. V gene TRBV5-4 combines with J gene TRBJ2-5; perhaps TRBD2 as D (5 bases). Trimming cost V 2 bases and J 5 bases, with 19 bases left between them. Germline assignment: CDR1 SGHNT and CDR2 YYREEE (reference sequence). This CDR3 comprises 16 residues. Partial CDR3 DNA: TGTGCCAGCAGCTTACCCCTCCCACTAGTTCAGGAGACC. Protein: CASSLPLPLVQET. The entire CDR3 is CASSLPLPLVQETQYF.

About this clone itself: Read data end 3 residues before the CDR3 end; the end is taken from the germline J gene. The chain is built from TRBV5-1 and TRBJ2-2; 9 bases match TRBD1. The CDR3 spans 15 residues. Germline V gene lookup returns CDR1 SGHRS and CDR2 YFSETQ. Trimming removed 7 bases from V and 1 base from J; junction bases left unmatched: 5. CDR3 bases read: TGCGCCAGCCAAACAGGGGGCAAGAACACCGGGGAG. This codes for CASQTGGKNTGE. The full CDR3 reads CASQTGGKNTGELFF. Variable domain in full (rest from reference TRBV5-1 and TRBJ2-2): KAGVTQTPRYLIKTRGQQVTLSCSPISGHRSVSWYQQTPGQGLQFLFEYFSETQRNKGNFPGRFSGRQFSNSRSEMNVSTLELGDSALYLCASQTGGKNTGELFFGEGSRLTVL.

On this clone itself: With the read ending 3 residues before the CDR3 end, the germline J gene is used to fill in that end. The chain joins TRBV20-1 to TRBJ2-7, with 11 bases that match TRBD2. The germline V gene has CDR1 DFQATT and CDR2 SNEGSKA (reference sequence). The J segment lost 4 bases and the V segment lost 8 bases, leaving 13 bases of the junction unmatched. The length of the CDR3 is 15 residues. This chain's CDR3 is CSPEIAGGHPYEQYF. CDR3 DNA, as far as it was read: TGCAGTCCCGAAATAGCGGGGGGGCATCCTTACGAG.

As concerns this clone: The read finishes 3 residues shy of the CDR3 end, and the germline J gene is used to complete it. This chain joins TRBV29-1 and TRBJ2-1; D gene uncertain. The CDR3 has 12 amino acids. Germline values: CDR1 SQVTM, CDR2 ANQGSEA. V lost 4 bases and J 8 bases, leaving 12 bases between the germline ends. CDR3 DNA, as far as it was read: TGCAGCGTTGTACCCGGCGGCGATGAG. This encodes CSVVPGGDE. From start to end, the CDR3 is CSVVPGGDEQFF.

CDR3 residues: CASSLRGGATGELFF. CDR3 bases read: TGTGCCAGCAGCTTAAGGGGTGGGGCCACCGGGGAG. The V gene is TRBV11-2, the J gene TRBJ2-2; D may be TRBD1 (5 bases). The read gets to within 3 residues of the CDR3 end, and the germline J gene fills in the rest. Trimming removed 2 bases at V and 4 bases at J, with 11 bases between. Germline CDR1 and CDR2: SGHAT and FQNNGV. This CDR3 comprises 15 residues.

On this clone itself: The read finishes 3 residues shy of the CDR3 end, and the germline J gene is used to complete it. The gene calls are TRBV6-4 and TRBJ2-3; D call uncertain. CDR1 is MRHNA and CDR2 is SNTAGT in the germline V gene. This CDR3 comprises 11 residues. Between the trimmed V and J ends, which lost 6 bases and 5 bases, there was a span of 6 bases. This chain's CDR3 is CASRNGDTQYF. Partial CDR3 DNA: TGTGCCAGCAGAAACGGAGATACG.

About this clone itself: The read gets to within 3 residues of the CDR3 end, and the germline J gene fills in the rest. The chain links TRBV7-3 to TRBJ2-1, with 7 bases fitting TRBD1. Germline CDR1 and CDR2: SGHTA and FQGTGA. The CDR3 is 15 residues long. With V trimmed by 5 bases and J by 9 bases, 13 bases remained unmatched. The CDR3 protein is CASSAQGSMKGEQFF. The sequenced CDR3 bases are TGTGCCAGCAGCGCACAGGGGTCGATGAAGGGTGAG. The full variable domain, completed using reference TRBV7-3 and TRBJ2-1, is GAGVSQTPSNKVTEKGKYVELRCDPISGHTALYWYRQSLGQGPEFLIYFQGTGAADDSGLPNDRFFAVRPEGSVSTLKIQRTERGDSAVYLCASSAQGSMKGEQFFGPGTRLTVL.

Note on this clone: The read halts 3 residues ahead of the CDR3 end, with the missing end drawn from the germline J gene. This chain uses TRBV5-4 with TRBJ2-2; D might be TRBD1 (6 bases). The CDR3 is made up of 15 amino acids. Germline CDR1 is SGHNT and CDR2 is YYREEE (reference sequence). Trimming took off 4 bases at V and 0 bases at J, with 10 bases between the two ends. The CDR3 DNA, read in part, is TGTGCCAGCAGCCTACAGGGAGCGAACACCGGGGAG. Protein sequence: CASSLQGANTGE. The CDR3 as a whole reads CASSLQGANTGELFF.

The covered CDR3 bases are TGTGCCAGCAGCCCTGGACTGATGGAAAAA. It yields the protein CASSPGLMEK. The entire CDR3 reads CASSPGLMEKLFF. This chain connects TRBV7-2 to TRBJ1-4; no clear D gene. Read data end 3 residues before the CDR3 end; the end is taken from the germline J gene. CDR3 length equals 13 residues. Trimming took 5 bases from V and 8 from J, leaving 12 bases between them. In germline, CDR1 is SGHTA, CDR2 FQGNSA.